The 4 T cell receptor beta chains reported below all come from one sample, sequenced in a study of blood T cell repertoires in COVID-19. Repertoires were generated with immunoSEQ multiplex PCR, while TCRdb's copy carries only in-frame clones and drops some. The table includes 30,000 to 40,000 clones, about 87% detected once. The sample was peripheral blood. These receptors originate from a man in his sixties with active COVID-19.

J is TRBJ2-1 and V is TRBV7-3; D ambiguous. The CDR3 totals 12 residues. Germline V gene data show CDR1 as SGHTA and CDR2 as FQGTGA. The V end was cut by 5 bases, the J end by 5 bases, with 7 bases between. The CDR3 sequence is CASSRPDNEQFF. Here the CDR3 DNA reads TGTGCCAGCAGCCGCCCGGACAATGAGCAGTTCTTC.

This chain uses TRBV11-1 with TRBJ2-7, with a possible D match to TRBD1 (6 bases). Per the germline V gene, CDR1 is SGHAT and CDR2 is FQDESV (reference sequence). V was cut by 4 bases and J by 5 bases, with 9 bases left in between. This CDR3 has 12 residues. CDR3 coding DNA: TGTGCCAGCAGCTCCGGACAGAACGAGCAGTACTTC. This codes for CASSSGQNEQYF.

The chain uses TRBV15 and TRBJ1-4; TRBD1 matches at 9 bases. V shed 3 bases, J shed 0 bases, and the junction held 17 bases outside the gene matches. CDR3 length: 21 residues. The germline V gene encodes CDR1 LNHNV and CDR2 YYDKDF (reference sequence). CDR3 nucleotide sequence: TGTGCCACCAGCAGCACCGCTTGGGACAGGGAGTGGGGTGCAACTAATGAAAAACTGTTTTTT. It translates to CATSSTAWDREWGATNEKLFF.

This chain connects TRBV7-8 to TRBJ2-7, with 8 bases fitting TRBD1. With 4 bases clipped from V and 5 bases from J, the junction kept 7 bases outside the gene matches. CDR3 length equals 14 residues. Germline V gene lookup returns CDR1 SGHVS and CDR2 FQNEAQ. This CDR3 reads CASSSLDRVHEQYF. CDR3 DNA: TGTGCCAGCAGCTCATTGGACAGGGTCCACGAGCAGTACTTC.